The T cell receptor (beta chain) under discussion was sequenced for a study of PD-1 blockade in classical Hodgkin lymphoma. A remark on this clone: The antigen remains unidentified.

Repertoires were generated with immunoSEQ multiplex PCR, while TCRdb's copy carries only in-frame clones and drops some. The sample has 96,000 or so clones, roughly 91% seen once. CDR1 and CDR2 from the germline V gene are SGHAT and FQNNGV. The CDR3 runs 19 residues. Trimming cost V 1 base and J 5 bases, with 26 bases left between them. Findings and caveats of the study: Prior therapy or disease activity may underlie the repertoire differences, whose causes remain undefined. The baseline diversity of complete responders showed similarity to that of newly diagnosed patients.

Time point specified: cycle 4 day 1 (C4D1), after 6 weeks of nivolumab. There was relapse after autologous stem cell transplantation in every patient, and there was variation in brentuximab vedotin exposure. The specimen comprised peripheral blood mononuclear cells (PBMCs), sampled before the fourth cycle of nivolumab. The rearrangement links TRBV11-2 to TRBJ1-1; TRBD1 is a possible D gene (5 bases). The receptor comes from a human donor with classical Hodgkin lymphoma. The CDR3 DNA follows: TGTGCCAGCAGCTTAGGCTGGCGGGGCGGAATCTCTGAATATACTGAAGCTTTCTTT. Its protein is CASSLGWRGGISEYTEAFF. The whole variable domain, remainder taken from reference TRBV11-2 and TRBJ1-1, is EAGVAQSPRYKIIEKRQSVAFWCNPISGHATLYWYQQILGQGPKLLIQFQNNGVVDDSQLPKDRFSAERLKGVDSTLKIQPAKLEDSAVYLCASSLGWRGGISEYTEAFFGQGTRLTVV.